Following are 32 T cell receptor beta chains from one sample sequenced in a study of cytomegalovirus exposure and HLA in healthy donors. In the PCR, 60 Vbeta and 13 Jbeta primers were used. Libraries were prepared by immunoSEQ multiplex PCR; TCRdb keeps only in-frame clonotypes and omits some of them. This sample has over 150,000 clones, with about 83% found just once. The sample was PBMCs. These receptors were obtained from a woman younger than 45 in good health and CMV-seronegative.

The chain is built from TRBV28 and TRBJ2-7; D not resolved. The V end was cut by 1 base, the J end by 7 bases, with 11 bases between. This CDR3 has 13 residues. Germline assignment: CDR1 MDHEN and CDR2 SYDVKM. The CDR3 here is CASSLSEAREQYF. The DNA for the CDR3 is TGTGCCAGCAGTTTATCCGAAGCGAGGGAGCAGTACTTC.

This clone appeared a few times. V gene TRBV6-1 combines with J gene TRBJ1-5; D is unclear. The CDR3 consists of 15 residues. The germline V gene has CDR1 MNHNS and CDR2 SASEGT. Trimming removed 2 bases at V and 4 bases at J, with 12 bases between. CDR3 DNA sequence: TGTGCCAGCAGTGAAAGTCGGCAGACTAATCAGCCCCAGCATTTT. This translates into CASSESRQTNQPQHF.

The V call is TRBV28, the J call TRBJ2-5; D is perhaps TRBD1 (6 bases). Matching the DNA end better, TRBJ2-7 makes the J call doubtful. Germline values: CDR1 MDHEN, CDR2 SYDVKM. The CDR3 has 13 amino acids. This CDR3 is CASMRTDTYEQYF. The CDR3 DNA follows: TGTGCCAGCATGCGGACAGACACCTACGAGCAGTACTTC.

J is TRBJ2-3 and V is TRBV29-1; D possibly corresponds to TRBD2 (5 bases). The germline V and J ends were trimmed by 8 bases and 1 base, with 7 bases remaining between them. The CDR3 is 11 residues long. CDR1 and CDR2 from the germline V gene are SQVTM and ANQGSEA. CDR3 DNA sequence: TGCAGCTCCGGGGGCACAGATACGCAGTATTTT. It encodes CSSGGTDTQYF.

V usage is TRBV4-2 and J usage is TRBJ2-1; 13 bases are shared with TRBD2. This CDR3 spans 20 amino acids. The V gene end was trimmed by 1 base and the J gene end by 7 bases; junction bases not matched to a gene: 16. The germline CDR1 and CDR2 sequences are LGHNA and YNFKEQ. This CDR3 reads CASSQALLAGGPSWENEQFF. The CDR3 DNA follows: TGTGCCAGCAGCCAAGCGCTACTAGCGGGAGGGCCGTCGTGGGAAAATGAGCAGTTCTTC.

J is TRBJ2-7 and V is TRBV5-4; D gene unclear. Per the germline V gene, CDR1 is SGHNT and CDR2 is YYREEE (reference sequence). The CDR3 covers 14 residues. The V gene lost 4 bases and the J gene lost 0 bases, with 11 bases spanning the gap. CDR3 sequence: CASSDRRSSYEQYF. Here the CDR3 DNA reads TGTGCCAGCAGCGATAGGCGGAGCTCCTACGAGCAGTACTTC. The whole variable domain, filled in from reference TRBV5-4 and TRBJ2-7, reads ETGVTQSPTHLIKTRGQQVTLRCSSQSGHNTVSWYQQALGQGPQFIFQYYREEENGRGNFPPRFSGLQFPNYSSELNVNALELDDSALYLCASSDRRSSYEQYFGPGTRLTVT.

The chain joins TRBV7-3 to TRBJ1-1, with no clear D. Germline loops: CDR1 SGHTA, CDR2 FQGTGA. Trimming took off 4 bases at V and 0 bases at J, with 12 bases between the two ends. The CDR3 totals 15 residues. CDR3 sequence reads: CASSSQRGLNTEAFF. CDR3 nucleotide sequence: TGTGCCAGCAGCTCACAACGGGGTTTGAACACTGAAGCTTTCTTT.

In this sample, this clone turned up once. The chain links TRBV15 to TRBJ2-7; no firm D call. Germline assignment: CDR1 LNHNV and CDR2 YYDKDF (reference sequence). The CDR3 covers 15 residues. V was cut by 2 bases and J by 0 bases, with 11 bases left in between. CDR3 in DNA: TGTGCCACCAGCAGACCCCTCCTAAGCTCCTACGAGCAGTACTTC. It is translated as CATSRPLLSSYEQYF.

This clone appeared a single time. The chain is built from TRBV30 and TRBJ1-2; 7 nucleotides line up with TRBD1. The V segment lost 3 bases and the J segment 7 bases; nucleotides outside the gene matches: 14. CDR3 length: 15 residues. The germline gives CDR1 GTSNPN, CDR2 SVGIG (reference sequence). CDR3 sequence (DNA): TGTGCCTGGAGGAAGGGGGCAGGCCTCCAGCGTGGCTACACCTTC. This gives the protein CAWRKGAGLQRGYTF.

The rearrangement links TRBV19 to TRBJ1-1; D might be TRBD1 (5 bases). The CDR3 length is 16 residues. The V gene lost 5 bases and the J gene lost 4 bases, with 20 bases spanning the gap. Germline loops: CDR1 LNHDA, CDR2 SQIVND (reference sequence). CDR3 nucleotide sequence: TGTGCCAGTAGTCTCCTCGGGGACTTGATGGGCACTGAAGCTTTCTTT. This sequence encodes CASSLLGDLMGTEAFF.

The chain couples TRBV7-2 to TRBJ1-1; 9 bases match TRBD1. Germline V gene data show CDR1 as SGHTA and CDR2 as FQGNSA. V trimming: 3 bases; J trimming: 3 bases; junction bases outside the gene matches: 2. The CDR3 consists of 14 residues. The CDR3 loop is CASSLGQGHTEAFF. CDR3 DNA: TGTGCCAGCAGCTTGGGACAGGGTCACACTGAAGCTTTCTTT.

The chain links TRBV5-1 to TRBJ2-1; TRBD1 matches 11 bases. CDR1 SGHRS and CDR2 YFSETQ come from the germline V gene. The CDR3 consists of 18 residues. V was clipped by 2 bases and J by 9 bases; unmatched bases: 16. Here the CDR3 reads CASSFWGAGTGGISEQFF. As DNA, the CDR3 is TGCGCCAGCAGCTTCTGGGGTGCTGGGACAGGGGGTATTAGTGAGCAGTTCTTC.

V is TRBV7-9 and J is TRBJ1-2, with 8 bases fitting TRBD1. CDR3 length equals 15 residues. J lost 8 bases, V lost 4 bases, and 12 bases had no gene match. Looked up from germline, CDR1 is SEHNR and CDR2 is FQNEAQ (reference sequence). CDR3 loop: CASSSLKRDRLGYTF. CDR3 nucleotide sequence: TGTGCCAGCAGCTCCCTGAAGAGGGACAGGCTAGGCTACACCTTC.

The chain carries TRBV25-1 and TRBJ2-6; possibly TRBD1 for D (5 bases). Germline lookup yields CDR1 MGHDK and CDR2 SYGVNS. The CDR3 contains 15 residues. V was pared by 5 bases and J by 0 bases, with 8 bases between. CDR3 sequence reads: CASSLGPSGANVLTF. CDR3 in DNA: TGTGCCAGCAGTCTGGGGCCCTCTGGGGCCAACGTCCTGACTTTC.

The gene calls are TRBV6-5 and TRBJ1-5; D not certain. This CDR3 is built from 13 residues. The V end was cut by 6 bases, the J end by 2 bases, with 8 bases between. Germline V gives CDR1 MNHEY, CDR2 SVGAGI. The DNA of the CDR3 is TGTGCCAGCAGACCGAGGGGCAATCAGCCCCAGCATTTT. This codes for CASRPRGNQPQHF.

V gene TRBV7-2 combines with J gene TRBJ2-1; no reliable D call. Germline V gives CDR1 SGHTA, CDR2 FQGNSA. There are 9 residues in the CDR3. The ends were cut back, 11 bases at V and 9 bases at J, with 8 bases in the middle. The CDR3 DNA sequence: TGTGCCGTATCCGGTGAGCAGTTCTTC. The encoded protein is CAVSGEQFF.

The chain recombines TRBV29-1 with TRBJ2-5; D may be TRBD1 (5 bases). The J call may be faulty, since TRBJ2-7 better matches the DNA end. The CDR3 runs 13 residues. Germline V gene data show CDR1 as SQVTM and CDR2 as ANQGSEA. This chain's CDR3 is CSGRQSYGSEQYF. The CDR3 nucleotides are TGCAGCGGTCGACAGTCTTATGGTTCCGAGCAGTACTTC.

The V gene is TRBV19, the J gene TRBJ2-1; TRBD1 matches 8 bases. V trimming: 5 bases; J trimming: 6 bases; junction bases outside the gene matches: 9. Germline V gene sequence: CDR1 LNHDA, CDR2 SQIVND (reference sequence). CDR3 length: 15 amino acids. CDR3 region: CASSSWSGGFNEQFF. Written as DNA, the CDR3 is TGTGCCAGTAGTTCTTGGTCAGGGGGCTTCAATGAGCAGTTCTTC.

The V call is TRBV5-4, the J call TRBJ2-2; a possible D gene is TRBD1 (5 bases). The CDR3 totals 14 residues. CDR1 SGHNT and CDR2 YYREEE come from the germline V gene (reference sequence). V gave up 4 bases and J gave up 4 bases, with 11 bases separating them. CDR3 protein: CASSRVGATGELFF. In DNA form, the CDR3 reads TGTGCCAGCAGCCGTGTAGGGGCCACCGGGGAGCTGTTTTTT. The whole variable domain, remainder taken from reference TRBV5-4 and TRBJ2-2, is ETGVTQSPTHLIKTRGQQVTLRCSSQSGHNTVSWYQQALGQGPQFIFQYYREEENGRGNFPPRFSGLQFPNYSSELNVNALELDDSALYLCASSRVGATGELFFGEGSRLTVL.

This clone occurred a few times. The rearrangement joins TRBV4-3 to TRBJ2-1; TRBD1 might be the D (5 bases). The CDR3 extends over 15 amino acids. The V end was cut by 1 base, the J end by 4 bases, with 11 bases between. CDR1 and CDR2 (germline): LGHNA, YSLEER. The CDR3 DNA sequence: TGCGCCAGCAGCCAAGCCAGGGCAACTTACAATGAGCAGTTCTTC. The encoded protein is CASSQARATYNEQFF.

CDR3 DNA: TGTGCCAGTAGTATGAACAGAGCTTCCTACGAGCAGTACTTC. Protein: CASSMNRASYEQYF. V and J are TRBV19 and TRBJ2-7; D not resolved. Germline V gene lookup returns CDR1 LNHDA and CDR2 SQIVND (reference sequence). The CDR3 is 14 residues long. V lost 3 bases and J 1 base, leaving 10 bases between the germline ends.

The V and J genes are TRBV18 and TRBJ2-5; a weak D match, TRBD1 (6 bases). The DNA end is a closer match to TRBJ2-7, so the J assignment may be wrong. From germline, CDR1 is KGHSH and CDR2 LQKENI. The CDR3 sequence is 14 residues long. DNA of the CDR3: TGTGCCAGCTCACCCGACAGGTCGGGGAACGAGCAGTACTTC. Its translation is CASSPDRSGNEQYF.

This clone was seen once. The rearrangement links TRBV11-2 to TRBJ1-1; weak D call: TRBD1 (6 bases). This CDR3 is 13 amino acids long. Germline loops: CDR1 SGHAT, CDR2 FQNNGV. Trimming cost V 4 bases and J 3 bases, with 9 bases left between them. In nucleotides, the CDR3 is TGTGCCAGCAGCTGGAACAGGGACACTGAAGCTTTCTTT. It yields the protein CASSWNRDTEAFF.

This clone was observed a handful of times. The rearrangement links TRBV5-6 to TRBJ1-3, with 7 bases identical to TRBD1. CDR3 size: 15 residues. Germline V gene lookup returns CDR1 SGHDT and CDR2 YYEEEE. J lost 4 bases, V lost 4 bases, and 8 bases had no gene match. The CDR3 coding sequence is TGTGCCAGCAGCGTCGACAGGGTGGGAGGAAACACCATATATTTT. Amino acid sequence: CASSVDRVGGNTIYF.

The chain employs TRBV9 and TRBJ2-7; 12 nucleotides agree with TRBD1. CDR3 length: 17 residues. Germline V gives CDR1 SGDLS, CDR2 YYNGEE. V dropped 4 bases and J dropped 7; count of bases not matched to a gene: 15. CDR3 bases: TGTGCCAGCAGCCCCCTGGGGGGACAGGGGGCCCTATGGGAGCAGTACTTC. Translated: CASSPLGGQGALWEQYF.

The J gene is TRBJ2-3, the V gene TRBV7-6; 12 bases align to TRBD2. The CDR3 sequence is 18 residues long. From germline, CDR1 is SGHVS and CDR2 FNYEAQ. Trimming cost V 5 bases and J 7 bases; bases outside gene matches: 16. The CDR3: CASSPRLAGGGRLNTQYF. In DNA form, the CDR3 reads TGTGCCAGCAGCCCCCGGCTAGCGGGGGGGGGTCGTCTAAATACGCAGTATTTT.

This clone was counted only a few times. The chain employs TRBV6-5 and TRBJ1-1; D is undetermined. V was shortened by 0 bases and J by 4 bases, with 9 bases between the two germline ends. Germline V gene data show CDR1 as MNHEY and CDR2 as SVGAGI. This CDR3 comprises 14 residues. CDR3 region: CASSYSTYSTEAFF. The DNA for the CDR3 is TGTGCCAGCAGTTACTCGACGTACAGCACTGAAGCTTTCTTT.

The genes are TRBV19 and TRBJ2-2; a weak D match, TRBD2 (6 bases). V gave up 6 bases and J gave up 1 base, with 12 bases separating them. CDR1 LNHDA and CDR2 SQIVND come from the germline V gene (reference sequence). The CDR3 loop spans 15 amino acids. Here the CDR3 DNA reads TGTGCCAGTAGATCCCCGGGGGAGAACACCGGGGAGCTGTTTTTT. Protein sequence: CASRSPGENTGELFF.

The chain couples TRBV5-4 to TRBJ1-2; 7 bases are shared with TRBD1. With V trimmed by 4 bases and J by 4 bases, 4 bases remained unmatched. The CDR3 covers 13 residues. Germline V CDR1 and CDR2: SGHNT, YYREEE (reference sequence). Written as DNA, the CDR3 is TGTGCCAGCAGCAATACAGGGGCCTATGGCTACACCTTC. It is translated as CASSNTGAYGYTF.

The V and J genes are TRBV15 and TRBJ1-5; D unclear. Trimming took 9 bases from V and 0 from J, leaving 9 bases between them. The CDR3 loop spans 13 amino acids. The germline V gene has CDR1 LNHNV and CDR2 YYDKDF (reference sequence). The CDR3 protein is CATRGSSNQPQHF. The DNA for the CDR3 is TGTGCCACTAGAGGTAGTAGCAATCAGCCCCAGCATTTT.

The rearrangement joins TRBV11-2 to TRBJ1-3; possibly TRBD1 for D (5 bases). Per germline, CDR1 SGHAT and CDR2 FQNNGV. V lost 7 bases, J lost 5 bases, and 18 bases lay in between. The CDR3 has 15 amino acids. CDR3 bases: TGTGCCAGCACCCCCGGCGGGGGTGGCAGAAACACCATATATTTT. As protein: CASTPGGGGRNTIYF. Full variable domain (outside the CDR3, taken from reference TRBV11-2 and TRBJ1-3): EAGVAQSPRYKIIEKRQSVAFWCNPISGHATLYWYQQILGQGPKLLIQFQNNGVVDDSQLPKDRFSAERLKGVDSTLKIQPAKLEDSAVYLCASTPGGGGRNTIYFGEGSWLTVV.

The rearrangement uses TRBV4-1 and TRBJ1-1, with TRBD1 identical over 7 bases. The trim removed 3 bases at V and 6 bases at J, leaving 10 bases unmatched. The germline V gene has CDR1 MGHRA and CDR2 YSYEKL. This CDR3 spans 15 amino acids. The CDR3: CASSQPPGQAPEAFF. For the CDR3, the DNA is TGCGCCAGCAGCCAGCCCCCCGGACAGGCCCCTGAAGCTTTCTTT.